This T cell receptor beta chain originates from a study of shared clonotypes between healthy human individuals. This clone was detected only a few times. Its target is unknown. General study points: The genetic and exposure-history diversity represented was limited by few donors. On the whole, naive subsets had larger estimated richness than memory subsets had. When compared with the clonotypes that were shared by all four sorted-subset donors, the non-shared clonotypes turned out to have lower generation probabilities.

Naive CD45RA+ and memory CD45RA-negative subsets were split from CD4+ cells. Method: immunoSEQ multiplex PCR; TCRdb's copy keeps in-frame clones and lacks some. There are 2 million to 2.5 million clones in the sample; over 90% occur only once, and about 0.39% lies in the top ten. CDR3 length: 13 amino acids. The germline V gene has CDR1 GTSNPN and CDR2 SVGIG (reference sequence). After removal of 4 bases from V and 1 base from J, the junction contained 3 bases not matched to a gene. The source is a young man in good health. Some clones in this sample may be carry-over from other donors' samples. V gene TRBV30 combines with J gene TRBJ1-1; 7 bases align to TRBD1. Material: naive CD4+ T cells from PBMCs. Subset indicated: CD45RA+ positively selected. The CDR3 loop is CAWTGTANTEAFF. The CDR3 nucleotides read TGTGCCTGGACTGGGACAGCGAACACTGAAGCTTTCTTT.